A selection of T cell receptor beta chains follows, all from one sample in a study of control samples from healthy donors and cancer patients. Method: immunoSEQ multiplex PCR; TCRdb's copy keeps in-frame clones and lacks some. The sample lists approximately 140,000 clones, 85% to 90% occurring once. The sample taken for sequencing was PBMCs. The receptors were sampled from a man over 45 with head and neck cancer. Each CDR3 is given with its conserved first and last residue. Fields, in order: J gene, V gene, clone size, D gene, CDR3 DNA, CDR3 protein. The D gene is left open where the match is weak. Clone size is given for some rows only: seen once, a few or many times, or a class if the clone is expanded.

j_call: TRBJ1-6; v_call: TRBV27; clone_size: -; d_call: -; cdr3_nt: TGTGCCAGCAGTTTGACGGGGCCTAATTCACCCCTCCACTTT; cdr3_aa: CASSLTGPNSPLHF
j_call: TRBJ1-5; v_call: TRBV7-3; clone_size: -; d_call: -; cdr3_nt: TGTGCCAGCAGCTTAGGGTCAAGGAGCAATCAGCCCCAGCATTTT; cdr3_aa: CASSLGSRSNQPQHF
j_call: TRBJ2-1; v_call: TRBV10-1; clone_size: -; d_call: TRBD1; cdr3_nt: TGCGCCAGCAGCCCAGGACAGGTGAATGAGCAGTTCTTC; cdr3_aa: CASSPGQVNEQFF
j_call: TRBJ2-6; v_call: TRBV4-1; clone_size: -; d_call: -; cdr3_nt: TGCGCCAGCAGCCAAGAAGGAGGTAGGGGTAGGAGCTCTGGGGCCAACGTCCTGACTTTC; cdr3_aa: CASSQEGGRGRSSGANVLTF
j_call: TRBJ1-2; v_call: TRBV9; clone_size: -; d_call: TRBD1; cdr3_nt: TGTGCCAGCAGCGACCGGGACAGGGCGCTCTCTAACTATGGCTACACCTTC; cdr3_aa: CASSDRDRALSNYGYTF
j_call: TRBJ1-1; v_call: TRBV7-2; clone_size: -; d_call: -; cdr3_nt: TGTGCCAGCAGCTCCCTGATCACTGAAGCTTTCTTT; cdr3_aa: CASSSLITEAFF
j_call: TRBJ2-5; v_call: TRBV27; clone_size: -; d_call: -; cdr3_nt: TGTGCCAGCAGTTTATCGCCAGATCAAGAGACCCAGTACTTC; cdr3_aa: CASSLSPDQETQYF
j_call: TRBJ2-7; v_call: TRBV19; clone_size: -; d_call: -; cdr3_nt: TGTGCCAGTAGTACCACGGACTTATACTACGAGCAGTACTTC; cdr3_aa: CASSTTDLYYEQYF
j_call: TRBJ2-6; v_call: TRBV7-8; clone_size: -; d_call: -; cdr3_nt: TGTGCCAGCAGCTTAGCGGCCTCGGGGGCCAACGTCCTGACTTTC; cdr3_aa: CASSLAASGANVLTF
j_call: TRBJ2-1; v_call: TRBV2; clone_size: few; d_call: -; cdr3_nt: TGTGCCAGCAGTGAAGACAGGATGCAGTTCTTC; cdr3_aa: CASSEDRMQFF
j_call: TRBJ2-2; v_call: TRBV24-1; clone_size: -; d_call: -; cdr3_nt: TGTGCCACCAGTGACCCGAAAAAGGGGGGCACCGGGGAGCTGTTTTTT; cdr3_aa: CATSDPKKGGTGELFF
j_call: TRBJ2-7; v_call: TRBV5-1; clone_size: -; d_call: TRBD1; cdr3_nt: TGCGCCAGCAGCCCCGCCTGGACAGGGCGGTACGAGCAGTACTTC; cdr3_aa: CASSPAWTGRYEQYF
j_call: TRBJ1-2; v_call: TRBV24-1; clone_size: -; d_call: -; cdr3_nt: TGTGCCACCAGTGACCGGACATATGGCTACACCTTC; cdr3_aa: CATSDRTYGYTF
j_call: TRBJ2-7; v_call: TRBV12-3/TRBV12-4; clone_size: -; d_call: TRBD1; cdr3_nt: TGTGCCAGCAGTCCCCGACAGGGCTACGAGCAGTACTTC; cdr3_aa: CASSPRQGYEQYF
j_call: TRBJ1-5; v_call: TRBV4-1; clone_size: -; d_call: -; cdr3_nt: TGCGCCAGCAGCGTGATCAGGGGTGGCAATCAGCCCCAGCATTTT; cdr3_aa: CASSVIRGGNQPQHF
j_call: TRBJ2-5; v_call: TRBV2; clone_size: once; d_call: -; cdr3_nt: TGTGCCAGCAGTGAACATAGAGAGACCCAGTACTTC; cdr3_aa: CASSEHRETQYF
j_call: TRBJ2-7; v_call: TRBV10-1; clone_size: -; d_call: TRBD1; cdr3_nt: TGCGCCAGCAGTGAGGCAGGGGGCAATATGATGCACTTC; cdr3_aa: CASSEAGGNMMHF
j_call: TRBJ2-3; v_call: TRBV7-8; clone_size: -; d_call: -; cdr3_nt: TGTGCCAGCAGCTTAGCTGGGGGGGCTCACCGAGGGTACTTCGGCCGCCCAGATACGCAGTATTTT; cdr3_aa: CASSLAGGAHRGYFGRPDTQYF
j_call: TRBJ1-1; v_call: TRBV10-3; clone_size: -; d_call: -; cdr3_nt: TGTGCCATCAGTGACAGGGTAGAGGACACTGAAGCTTTCTTT; cdr3_aa: CAISDRVEDTEAFF
j_call: TRBJ1-2; v_call: TRBV11-1; clone_size: -; d_call: TRBD1; cdr3_nt: TGTGCCAGCAGCTCTACAGGGGGGCGAGGAGGCTACACCTTC; cdr3_aa: CASSSTGGRGGYTF
j_call: TRBJ2-2; v_call: TRBV27; clone_size: -; d_call: -; cdr3_nt: TGTGCCAGCAGTTTTTATTTCTCTTTTGCCGGGGAGCTGTTTTTT; cdr3_aa: CASSFYFSFAGELFF
j_call: TRBJ1-3; v_call: TRBV2; clone_size: -; d_call: -; cdr3_nt: TGTGCCACCCCGAAAGGGATTTCTGGAAACACCATATATTTT; cdr3_aa: CATPKGISGNTIYF
j_call: TRBJ2-7; v_call: TRBV6-5; clone_size: -; d_call: -; cdr3_nt: TGTGCCAGCAGTTACTTCTCCGGGCAGGGGTACGAGCAGTACTTC; cdr3_aa: CASSYFSGQGYEQYF
j_call: TRBJ1-2; v_call: TRBV19; clone_size: few; d_call: TRBD1; cdr3_nt: TGTGCCAGTAGTCGATACACAGGGGATGGCTACACCTTC; cdr3_aa: CASSRYTGDGYTF
j_call: TRBJ2-7; v_call: TRBV11-2; clone_size: -; d_call: -; cdr3_nt: TGTGCCAGCAGCTTTTCCCTCTACGAGCAGTACTTC; cdr3_aa: CASSFSLYEQYF
j_call: TRBJ1-3; v_call: TRBV21-1; clone_size: -; d_call: -; cdr3_nt: TGTGCCAGTACGTTTGGGGCCGGTGGAAACACCATATATTTT; cdr3_aa: CASTFGAGGNTIYF
j_call: TRBJ1-2; v_call: TRBV6-5; clone_size: -; d_call: TRBD1; cdr3_nt: TGTGCCAGCAGCCGGACAGGTTTTGGCTACACCTTC; cdr3_aa: CASSRTGFGYTF
j_call: TRBJ2-7; v_call: TRBV2; clone_size: -; d_call: -; cdr3_nt: TGTGCCAGCAGTGATGGGATCTCTGACAGGTTCGTCTTC; cdr3_aa: CASSDGISDRFVF
j_call: TRBJ1-1; v_call: TRBV29-1; clone_size: -; d_call: -; cdr3_nt: TGCAGCACGGGGAACACTGAAGCTTTCTTT; cdr3_aa: CSTGNTEAFF
j_call: TRBJ2-7; v_call: TRBV14; clone_size: -; d_call: TRBD1; cdr3_nt: TGTGCCAGCAGCCATCGGGACAGTAGACCCTTATACGAGCAGTACTTC; cdr3_aa: CASSHRDSRPLYEQYF
j_call: TRBJ1-4; v_call: TRBV24-1; clone_size: -; d_call: -; cdr3_nt: TGTGCCACCAGTGAAAGTTTAGGGGAAAAACTGTTTTTT; cdr3_aa: CATSESLGEKLFF
j_call: TRBJ2-7; v_call: TRBV6-2/TRBV6-3; clone_size: -; d_call: TRBD1; cdr3_nt: TGTGCCAGCAGTTGGACAGGGGGCTACGAGCAGTACTTC; cdr3_aa: CASSWTGGYEQYF
j_call: TRBJ2-1; v_call: TRBV21-1; clone_size: -; d_call: -; cdr3_nt: TGTGCCAGCAGATTCAGCGGGGCCTTCTACAATGAGCAGTTCTTC; cdr3_aa: CASRFSGAFYNEQFF
j_call: TRBJ2-7; v_call: TRBV21-1; clone_size: -; d_call: -; cdr3_nt: TGTGCCAGCACCGTTCCGGGTCTCAAGCCCTACGAGCAGTACTTC; cdr3_aa: CASTVPGLKPYEQYF
j_call: TRBJ2-1; v_call: TRBV29-1; clone_size: -; d_call: -; cdr3_nt: TGCAGCGTTGGCAGAATCAATGAGCAGTTCTTC; cdr3_aa: CSVGRINEQFF
j_call: TRBJ1-5; v_call: TRBV19; clone_size: -; d_call: TRBD1; cdr3_nt: TGTGCCAGTAGTATTCTCCGGGACAGCTTTAGCAATCAGCCCCAGCATTTT; cdr3_aa: CASSILRDSFSNQPQHF
j_call: TRBJ1-1; v_call: TRBV4-1; clone_size: -; d_call: -; cdr3_nt: TGCGCCAGCCGGGACATGAACACTGAAGCTTTCTTT; cdr3_aa: CASRDMNTEAFF
j_call: TRBJ1-1; v_call: TRBV18; clone_size: -; d_call: -; cdr3_nt: TGTGCCAGCTCTCGATATATTATAAGCCCACAGGATCCCAGCACATGGACTGAAGCTTTCTTT; cdr3_aa: CASSRYIISPQDPSTWTEAFF
j_call: TRBJ2-3; v_call: TRBV5-1; clone_size: -; d_call: TRBD2; cdr3_nt: TGCGCCAGCACTCCCGATTTAGCGGGCGATACGCAGTATTTT; cdr3_aa: CASTPDLAGDTQYF
j_call: TRBJ2-1; v_call: TRBV3-1/TRBV3-2; clone_size: -; d_call: -; cdr3_nt: TGTGCCAGCAGCCAAGGACAGAACAATGAGCAGTTCTTC; cdr3_aa: CASSQGQNNEQFF
j_call: TRBJ2-7; v_call: TRBV6-5; clone_size: once; d_call: -; cdr3_nt: TGTGCCAGCAGCCTAACAGGGAGAGAGCAGTACTTC; cdr3_aa: CASSLTGREQYF
j_call: TRBJ1-5; v_call: TRBV21-1; clone_size: -; d_call: -; cdr3_nt: TGTGCCAGCTCAGGGAGTCAGCCCCAGCATTTT; cdr3_aa: CASSGSQPQHF
j_call: TRBJ1-2; v_call: TRBV2; clone_size: once; d_call: -; cdr3_nt: TGTGCCAGCAGTGTACAGGACCCTGGGTATGGCTACACCTTC; cdr3_aa: CASSVQDPGYGYTF
j_call: TRBJ2-1; v_call: TRBV7-9; clone_size: few; d_call: TRBD1; cdr3_nt: TGTGCCAGCAGCGGGGCCGGGACAGGGGAAAGTGAGCAGTTCTTC; cdr3_aa: CASSGAGTGESEQFF
j_call: TRBJ2-3; v_call: TRBV5-1; clone_size: few; d_call: -; cdr3_nt: TGCGCCAGCAGCCCAGGGGGGAGGGACAGCACAGATACGCAGTATTTT; cdr3_aa: CASSPGGRDSTDTQYF
j_call: TRBJ2-5; v_call: TRBV2; clone_size: -; d_call: TRBD2; cdr3_nt: TGTGCCAGCAGTGAGGAGGGGATTAGCGGGGGGGCTCGAAAGACCCAGTACTTC; cdr3_aa: CASSEEGISGGARKTQYF
j_call: TRBJ1-4; v_call: TRBV28; clone_size: -; d_call: -; cdr3_nt: TGTGCCAGCAGTGGGAACAGGGCCGAAAAACTGTTTTTT; cdr3_aa: CASSGNRAEKLFF
j_call: TRBJ2-5; v_call: TRBV6-5; clone_size: -; d_call: -; cdr3_nt: TGTGCCAGCAGTTACACAGGTTCCCCCCAAGAGACCCAGTACTTC; cdr3_aa: CASSYTGSPQETQYF
j_call: TRBJ2-1; v_call: TRBV10-3; clone_size: few; d_call: -; cdr3_nt: TGTGCCATCAGTGAGCTCAGCGAGGAGCAGTTCTTC; cdr3_aa: CAISELSEEQFF
j_call: TRBJ2-2; v_call: TRBV5-1; clone_size: -; d_call: TRBD2; cdr3_nt: TGCGCCAGCAGCTTATTGGCTAGCGGAAACACCGGGGAGCTGTTTTTT; cdr3_aa: CASSLLASGNTGELFF
j_call: TRBJ1-2; v_call: TRBV19; clone_size: -; d_call: -; cdr3_nt: TGTGCCAGTAGTATTTTATTCTATGGCTACACCTTC; cdr3_aa: CASSILFYGYTF
j_call: TRBJ2-1; v_call: TRBV12-3/TRBV12-4; clone_size: -; d_call: -; cdr3_nt: TGTGCCAGCAGTACGGGGCCCCTAAATGAGCAGTTCTTC; cdr3_aa: CASSTGPLNEQFF
j_call: TRBJ2-7; v_call: TRBV7-9; clone_size: once; d_call: TRBD2; cdr3_nt: TGTGCCAGCAGCTTAGAGGGGTTGGGACTAGCGGGCGAGCAGTACTTC; cdr3_aa: CASSLEGLGLAGEQYF
j_call: TRBJ2-1; v_call: TRBV7-9; clone_size: -; d_call: -; cdr3_nt: TGTGCCAGCAGCCGGGACATTTACAATGAGCAGTTCTTC; cdr3_aa: CASSRDIYNEQFF